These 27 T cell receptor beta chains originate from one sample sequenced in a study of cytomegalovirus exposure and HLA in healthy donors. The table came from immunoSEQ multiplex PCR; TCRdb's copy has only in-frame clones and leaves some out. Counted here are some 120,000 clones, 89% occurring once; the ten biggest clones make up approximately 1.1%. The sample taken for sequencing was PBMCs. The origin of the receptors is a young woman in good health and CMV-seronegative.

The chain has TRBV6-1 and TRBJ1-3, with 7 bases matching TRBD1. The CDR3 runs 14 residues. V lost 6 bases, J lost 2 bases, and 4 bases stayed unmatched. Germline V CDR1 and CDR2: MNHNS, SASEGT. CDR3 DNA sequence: TGTGCCAGCAGGACAGACAGGGCTGGAAACACCATATATTTT. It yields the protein CASRTDRAGNTIYF.

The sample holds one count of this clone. The CDR3 loop reads CASSPGQGIFKDSYEQYV. The CDR3 DNA reads TGCGCCAGCAGCCCGGGACAGGGAATTTTCAAGGATTCCTACGAGCAGTACGTC. The chain couples TRBV5-1 to TRBJ2-7, with 9 bases lining up with TRBD1. The CDR3 loop spans 18 amino acids. CDR1 is SGHRS and CDR2 is YFSETQ in the germline V gene. With 4 bases clipped from V and 1 base from J, the junction kept 15 bases outside the gene matches.

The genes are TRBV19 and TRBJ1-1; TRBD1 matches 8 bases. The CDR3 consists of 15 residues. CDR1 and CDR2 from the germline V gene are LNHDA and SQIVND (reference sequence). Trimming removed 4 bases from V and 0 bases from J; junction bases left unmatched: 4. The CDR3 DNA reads TGTGCCAGTAGTACGCGACAGGGGATGAACACTGAAGCTTTCTTT. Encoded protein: CASSTRQGMNTEAFF.

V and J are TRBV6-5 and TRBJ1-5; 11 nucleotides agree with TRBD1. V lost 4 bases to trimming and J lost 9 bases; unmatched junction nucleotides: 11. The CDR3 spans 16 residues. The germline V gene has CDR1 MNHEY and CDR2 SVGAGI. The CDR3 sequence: CASSSRTGGSGRPQHF. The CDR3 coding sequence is TGTGCCAGCAGTTCCAGGACAGGGGGCTCCGGGCGGCCCCAGCATTTT.

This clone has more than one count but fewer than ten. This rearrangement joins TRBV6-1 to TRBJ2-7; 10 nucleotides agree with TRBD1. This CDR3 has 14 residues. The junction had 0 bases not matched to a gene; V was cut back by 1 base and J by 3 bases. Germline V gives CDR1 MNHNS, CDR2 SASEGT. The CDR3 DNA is TGTGCCAGCAGTGAAGGGACAGGGGGCTACGAGCAGTACGTC. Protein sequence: CASSEGTGGYEQYV.

DNA for the CDR3: TGTGCCAGCTCACCCATCCGGGACAGGGGGCAGGAGACCCAGTACTTC. Encoded protein: CASSPIRDRGQETQYF. The rearrangement uses TRBV18 and TRBJ2-5; 12 positions match TRBD1. Unmatched junction bases numbered 7, after V lost 3 bases and J lost 5 bases. The germline gives CDR1 KGHSH, CDR2 LQKENI. This CDR3 has 16 residues.

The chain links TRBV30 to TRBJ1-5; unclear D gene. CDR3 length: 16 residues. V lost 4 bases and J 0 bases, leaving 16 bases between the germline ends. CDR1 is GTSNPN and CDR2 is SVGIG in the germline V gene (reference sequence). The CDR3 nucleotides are TGTGCCTGGAATCTTGGAGCCGCTTATAGCAATCAGCCCCAGCATTTT. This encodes CAWNLGAAYSNQPQHF.

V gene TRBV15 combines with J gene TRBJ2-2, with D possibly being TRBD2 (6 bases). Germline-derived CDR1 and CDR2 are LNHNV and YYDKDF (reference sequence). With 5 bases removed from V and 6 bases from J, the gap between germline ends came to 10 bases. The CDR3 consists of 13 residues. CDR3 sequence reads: CATSVRLAGELFF. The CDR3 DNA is TGTGCCACCAGCGTTAGACTAGCCGGGGAGCTGTTTTTT.

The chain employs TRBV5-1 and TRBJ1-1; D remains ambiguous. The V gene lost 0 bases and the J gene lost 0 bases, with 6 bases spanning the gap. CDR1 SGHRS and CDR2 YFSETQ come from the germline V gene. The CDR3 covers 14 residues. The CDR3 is CASSLEPVNTEAFF. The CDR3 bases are TGCGCCAGCAGCTTGGAACCAGTGAACACTGAAGCTTTCTTT.

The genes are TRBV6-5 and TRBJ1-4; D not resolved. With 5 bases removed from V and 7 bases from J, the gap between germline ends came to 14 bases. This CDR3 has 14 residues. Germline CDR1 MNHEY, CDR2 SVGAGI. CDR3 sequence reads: CASSGAKRGEKLFF. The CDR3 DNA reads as TGTGCCAGCAGTGGAGCGAAACGGGGTGAAAAACTGTTTTTT.

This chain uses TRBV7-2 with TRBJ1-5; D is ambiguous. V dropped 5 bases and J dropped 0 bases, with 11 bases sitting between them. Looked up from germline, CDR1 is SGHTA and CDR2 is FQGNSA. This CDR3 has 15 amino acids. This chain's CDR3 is CASSTQMISNQPQHF. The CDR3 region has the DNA TGTGCCAGCAGCACACAGATGATTAGCAATCAGCCCCAGCATTTT.

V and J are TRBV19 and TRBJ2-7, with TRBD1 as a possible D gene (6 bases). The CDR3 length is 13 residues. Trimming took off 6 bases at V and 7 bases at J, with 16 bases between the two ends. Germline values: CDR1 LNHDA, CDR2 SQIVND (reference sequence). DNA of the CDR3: TGTGCCAGTAGCCCCCTCGAGGGGGTTGAGCAGTACTTC. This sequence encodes CASSPLEGVEQYF.

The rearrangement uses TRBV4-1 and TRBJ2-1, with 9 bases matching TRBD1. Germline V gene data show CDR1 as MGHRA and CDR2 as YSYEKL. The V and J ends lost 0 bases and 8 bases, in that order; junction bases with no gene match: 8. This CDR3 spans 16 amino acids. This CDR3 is CASSQDGQGFIDEQFF. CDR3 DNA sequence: TGCGCCAGCAGCCAAGATGGACAGGGGTTTATCGATGAGCAGTTCTTC.

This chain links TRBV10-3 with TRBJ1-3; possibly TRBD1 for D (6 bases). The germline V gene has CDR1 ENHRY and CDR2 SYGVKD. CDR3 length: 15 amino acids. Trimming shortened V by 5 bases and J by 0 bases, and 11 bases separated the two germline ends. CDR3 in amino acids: CAISRQVNSGNTIYF. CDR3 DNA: TGTGCCATCAGTCGACAGGTTAACTCTGGAAACACCATATATTTT.

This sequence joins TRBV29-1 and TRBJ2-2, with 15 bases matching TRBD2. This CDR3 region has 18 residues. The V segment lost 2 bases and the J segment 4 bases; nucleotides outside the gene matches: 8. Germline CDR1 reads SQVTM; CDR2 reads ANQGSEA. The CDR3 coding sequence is TGCAGCGTTGAAATGGGACTAGCGGGGGGCGCGGGCACCGGGGAGCTGTTTTTT. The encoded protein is CSVEMGLAGGAGTGELFF.

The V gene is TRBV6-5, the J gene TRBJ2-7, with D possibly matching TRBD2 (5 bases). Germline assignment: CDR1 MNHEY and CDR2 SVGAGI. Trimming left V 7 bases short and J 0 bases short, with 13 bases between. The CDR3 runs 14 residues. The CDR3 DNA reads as TGTGCCAGCAAAGGTTGGGGAGACTCCTACGAGCAGTACGTC. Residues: CASKGWGDSYEQYV.

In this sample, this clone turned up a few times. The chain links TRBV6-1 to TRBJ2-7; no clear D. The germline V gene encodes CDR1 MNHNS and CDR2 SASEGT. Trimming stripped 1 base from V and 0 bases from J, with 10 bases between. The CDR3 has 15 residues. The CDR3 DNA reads TGTGCCAGCAGTGAAGGGCTACAGAGCTCCTACGAGCAGTACGTC. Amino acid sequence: CASSEGLQSSYEQYV.

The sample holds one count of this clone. CDR3 nucleotide sequence: TGTGCCAGCAGCTTATTGGACATGAGGAATTCACCCCTCCACTTT. This sequence encodes CASSLLDMRNSPLHF. The rearrangement links TRBV11-2 to TRBJ1-6; the D gene is possibly TRBD1 (5 bases). CDR3 length: 15 residues. The V end was cut by 2 bases, the J end by 7 bases, with 12 bases between. From germline, CDR1 is SGHAT and CDR2 FQNNGV.

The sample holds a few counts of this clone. In nucleotides, the CDR3 is TGTGCCAGCAGCCGCCCGATTGGCGGGAGTGGTGACGAGCAGTACTTC. Its translation: CASSRPIGGSGDEQYF. This chain links TRBV5-5 with TRBJ2-7; the match to TRBD2 covers 7 bases. CDR1 and CDR2 from the germline V gene are SGHKS and YYEKEE (reference sequence). V trimming: 4 bases; J trimming: 5 bases; junction bases outside the gene matches: 15. The length of the CDR3 is 16 residues.

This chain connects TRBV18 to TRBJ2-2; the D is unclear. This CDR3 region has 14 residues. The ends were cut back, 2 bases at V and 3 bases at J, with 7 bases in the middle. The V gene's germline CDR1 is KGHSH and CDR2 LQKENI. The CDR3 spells CASSPEADTGELFF. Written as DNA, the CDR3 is TGTGCCAGCTCACCAGAGGCGGACACCGGGGAGCTGTTTTTT.

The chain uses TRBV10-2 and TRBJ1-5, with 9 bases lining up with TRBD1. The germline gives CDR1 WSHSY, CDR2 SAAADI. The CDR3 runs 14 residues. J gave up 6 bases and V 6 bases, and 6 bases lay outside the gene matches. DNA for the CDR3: TGCGCCAGCAGGGACAGGGGCGGGGGTCAGCCCCAGCATTTT. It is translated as CASRDRGGGQPQHF.

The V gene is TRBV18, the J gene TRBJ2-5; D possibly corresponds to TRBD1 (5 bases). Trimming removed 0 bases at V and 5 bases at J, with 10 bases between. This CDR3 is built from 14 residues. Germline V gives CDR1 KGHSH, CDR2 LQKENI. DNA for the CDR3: TGTGCCAGCTCACCACCGTCAGGGCGGGAGACCCAGTACTTC. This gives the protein CASSPPSGRETQYF.

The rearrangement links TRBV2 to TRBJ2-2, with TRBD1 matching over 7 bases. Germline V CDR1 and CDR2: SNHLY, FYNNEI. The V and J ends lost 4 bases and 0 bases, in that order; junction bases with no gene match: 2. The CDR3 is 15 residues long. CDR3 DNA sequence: TGTGCCAGCAGTGGACAGGGCTCGAACACCGGGGAGCTGTTTTTT. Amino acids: CASSGQGSNTGELFF.

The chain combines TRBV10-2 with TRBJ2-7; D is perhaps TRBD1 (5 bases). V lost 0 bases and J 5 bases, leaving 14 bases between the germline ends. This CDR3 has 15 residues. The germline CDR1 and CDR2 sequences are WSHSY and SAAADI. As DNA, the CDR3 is TGCGCCAGCAGTGAGTCGTTTAGGGGATCGGACGAGCAGTACTTC. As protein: CASSESFRGSDEQYF.

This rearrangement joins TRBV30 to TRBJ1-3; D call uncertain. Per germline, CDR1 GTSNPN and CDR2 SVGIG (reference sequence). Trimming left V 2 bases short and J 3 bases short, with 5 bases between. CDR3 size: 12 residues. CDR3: CAWSHIGNTIYF. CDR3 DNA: TGTGCCTGGAGTCACATTGGAAACACCATATATTTT.

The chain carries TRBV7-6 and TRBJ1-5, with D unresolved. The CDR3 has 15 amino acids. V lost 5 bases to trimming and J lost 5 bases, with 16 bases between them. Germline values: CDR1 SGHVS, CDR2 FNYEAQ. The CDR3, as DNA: TGTGCCAGCAGCCGGGCGGCGGGCTTGGATCAGCCCCAGCATTTT. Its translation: CASSRAAGLDQPQHF.

The CDR3 coding sequence is TGTGCCAGCAGGCGCGGACAGAACCAGGTGTACGAGCAGTACTTC. Translated: CASRRGQNQVYEQYF. The chain carries TRBV27 and TRBJ2-7; maybe TRBD1 (6 bases). CDR1 and CDR2 from the germline V gene are MNHEY and SMNVEV (reference sequence). The length of the CDR3 is 15 residues. Trimming took 6 bases from V and 4 from J, leaving 19 bases between them.